This note documents a single T cell receptor (beta chain) sequence. Its target is unknown. One end of the junction is discordant with germline, which a read error may explain. The PCR contained 60 Vbeta and 13 Jbeta primers. TCRdb keeps only in-frame clones here, not all; method: immunoSEQ multiplex PCR. The table lists roughly 140,000 clones, 65% to 85% of them singletons. These data belong to a study of cytomegalovirus exposure and HLA in healthy donors. Overall study results and limits: CMV serostatus was the only immune exposure information that was available. The authors listed around 150 TCR beta chains as cytomegalovirus-associated. Productive status was seen about 90% or about 30% of the time for most TCR beta V segments in an earlier analysis.

Germline CDR1 reads MNHNS; CDR2 reads SASEGT. The CDR3 is 12 residues long. In nominal health when sampled, donors likely had unrecorded immune exposures nonetheless. The source material was PBMCs. The sequence derives from a male donor in good health and CMV-seronegative. The chain links TRBV6-1 to TRBJ1-2, with D possibly TRBD1 on 5 matching bases. The chain's CDR3 is CASSSPFLDSHF. In DNA, the CDR3 is TGTGCCAGCAGTTCCCCTTTTCTAGACAGCCACTTC.